A single sample is the source of the 13 T cell receptor beta chains below, sequenced in a study of T cell clonotyping in hematopoietic cell transplantation. Time point reported: recipient sample about 28 days before transplant, after cytoreduction. Assay: immunoSEQ multiplex PCR; the TCRdb copy retains only in-frame clones and omits some. Of approximately 42,000 clones listed, about 85% are singletons. The sample consisted of peripheral blood mononuclear cells, taken before stem cell transplant. The receptor set was obtained from a man aged 60 to 75 with acute myeloid leukemia. Some clones in this sample may be carry-over from other donors' samples.

The gene calls are TRBV6-5 and TRBJ2-7; D is ambiguous. CDR3 length: 13 amino acids. Trimming stripped 7 bases from V and 1 base from J, with 11 bases between. The germline gives CDR1 MNHEY, CDR2 SVGAGI. The CDR3 is CASTPPGSYEQYF. The CDR3 DNA follows: TGTGCCAGCACTCCCCCGGGTTCCTACGAGCAGTACTTC.

V gene TRBV9 combines with J gene TRBJ2-3, with D perhaps being TRBD1 or TRBD2 (5 bases each). Germline assignment: CDR1 SGDLS and CDR2 YYNGEE. The CDR3 runs 14 residues. Trimming stripped 2 bases from V and 2 bases from J, with 9 bases between. CDR3 nucleotides: TGTGCCAGCAGCGTCCTGGGGGACACAGATACGCAGTATTTT. This gives the protein CASSVLGDTDTQYF.

This clone appeared once. The chain joins TRBV7-3 to TRBJ1-3; a possible D gene is TRBD1 (6 bases). Germline loops: CDR1 SGHTA, CDR2 FQGTGA. Trimming took 5 bases from V and 6 from J, leaving 11 bases between them. The CDR3 loop spans 13 amino acids. The chain's CDR3 is CASSTAGENTIYF. The CDR3 region has the DNA TGTGCCAGCAGCACGGCAGGGGAAAACACCATATATTTT.

The count of this clone is one. J is TRBJ2-7 and V is TRBV6-5; no reliable D call. The CDR3 contains 15 residues. V was pared by 4 bases and J by 2 bases, with 15 bases between. Germline V gives CDR1 MNHEY, CDR2 SVGAGI. DNA of the CDR3: TGTGCCAGCAGTTTGTTCACACCCGATCCCTACGAGCAGTACTTC. It specifies CASSLFTPDPYEQYF.

This sequence joins TRBV27 and TRBJ1-5; no reliable D call. V lost 2 bases and J lost 7, with 6 bases in between. CDR1 MNHEY and CDR2 SMNVEV come from the germline V gene (reference sequence). The CDR3 contains 12 residues. CDR3: CASSLTGQPQHF. Here the CDR3 DNA reads TGTGCCAGCAGTTTAACGGGACAGCCCCAGCATTTT.

V usage is TRBV30 and J usage is TRBJ2-2; no clear D gene. Trimming cost V 3 bases and J 4 bases, with 9 bases left between them. Germline values: CDR1 GTSNPN, CDR2 SVGIG (reference sequence). The CDR3 is made up of 13 amino acids. The CDR3 is CAWRATSTGELFF. CDR3 DNA sequence: TGTGCCTGGAGGGCCACAAGCACCGGGGAGCTGTTTTTT.

The chain employs TRBV9 and TRBJ2-7, with 8 bases matching TRBD1. V lost 4 bases and J lost 4; bases outside the gene matches: 7. CDR3 length: 14 amino acids. Germline V gene sequence: CDR1 SGDLS, CDR2 YYNGEE. The CDR3 spells CASSPTGELYEQYF. The CDR3 DNA is TGTGCCAGCAGCCCGACAGGGGAATTATACGAGCAGTACTTC.

This chain links TRBV7-3 with TRBJ1-2; no clear D gene. The CDR3 has 16 residues. With 0 bases removed from V and 7 bases from J, the gap between germline ends came to 18 bases. CDR1 SGHTA and CDR2 FQGTGA come from the germline V gene. Here the CDR3 reads CASSLTSQDGLLGYTF. The DNA of the CDR3 is TGTGCCAGCAGCTTAACGTCCCAGGATGGGCTTCTTGGCTACACCTTC.

The chain joins TRBV5-4 to TRBJ1-2; D is uncertain. The V gene lost 0 bases and the J gene lost 1 base, with 7 bases spanning the gap. From germline, CDR1 is SGHNT and CDR2 YYREEE (reference sequence). The CDR3 has 14 amino acids. The chain's CDR3 is CASSLAGLNYGYTF. The CDR3 coding sequence is TGTGCCAGCAGCTTGGCGGGCCTTAACTATGGCTACACCTTC.

The chain uses TRBV5-1 and TRBJ1-6, with 8 bases identical to TRBD1. Trimming removed 3 bases from V and 10 bases from J; junction bases left unmatched: 6. This CDR3 contains 14 residues. The germline CDR1 and CDR2 sequences are SGHRS and YFSETQ. The CDR3 loop reads CASSSTGVNSPLHF. Here the CDR3 DNA reads TGCGCCAGCAGCTCGACAGGGGTTAACTCACCCCTCCACTTT. Drawing the rest from reference TRBV5-1 and TRBJ1-6, the complete variable domain is KAGVTQTPRYLIKTRGQQVTLSCSPISGHRSVSWYQQTPGQGLQFLFEYFSETQRNKGNFPGRFSGRQFSNSRSEMNVSTLELGDSALYLCASSSTGVNSPLHFGNGTRLTVT.

The chain recombines TRBV28 with TRBJ1-5; 8 nucleotides agree with TRBD1. This CDR3 is built from 15 residues. J was trimmed by 1 base and V by 5 bases; bases with no gene match: 4. Germline loops: CDR1 MDHEN, CDR2 SYDVKM. The chain's CDR3 is CASSADRVSNQPQHF. The CDR3 DNA follows: TGTGCCAGCAGTGCGGACAGGGTGAGCAATCAGCCCCAGCATTTT.

This clone was seen a few times. The V and J genes are TRBV4-1 and TRBJ1-4, with D possibly TRBD1 on 6 matching bases. Germline assignment: CDR1 MGHRA and CDR2 YSYEKL. The CDR3 is 17 residues long. Trimming took 4 bases from V and 0 from J, leaving 15 bases between them. The CDR3 sequence: CASSRRDTEATNEKLFF. The CDR3 DNA follows: TGCGCCAGCAGCCGACGGGACACTGAGGCAACTAATGAAAAACTGTTTTTT.

The chain joins TRBV7-3 to TRBJ1-2; D gene uncertain. The CDR3 consists of 14 residues. V gave up 5 bases and J gave up 7 bases, with 17 bases separating them. The V gene's germline CDR1 is SGHTA and CDR2 FQGTGA. The CDR3 spells CASSPFAMSPGYTF. In DNA form, the CDR3 reads TGTGCCAGCAGCCCGTTCGCGATGTCACCTGGCTACACCTTC.